This entry lists 4 T cell receptor beta chains sequenced from one sample in a study of control samples from healthy donors and cancer patients. Profiling relied on immunoSEQ multiplex PCR, and the TCRdb table lists in-frame clones only, not all of them. This sample has 120,000 or so clones; more than 70% occur once, and the top ten carry 40%. The sequenced material came from blood. The receptors were gathered from a man in his fifties in good health.

The chain combines TRBV19 with TRBJ2-7, with 10 bases that match TRBD1. Unmatched junction bases numbered 3, after V lost 1 base and J lost 3 bases. Germline lookup yields CDR1 LNHDA and CDR2 SQIVND (reference sequence). The CDR3 runs to 15 residues. The CDR3 coding sequence is TGTGCCAGTAGTATAGGGGGACAGGGGTTCTACGAGCAGTACTTC. Protein sequence: CASSIGGQGFYEQYF.

V usage is TRBV3-1 (or the pseudogene TRBV3-2) and J usage is TRBJ1-3; 7 bases fit TRBD1. The V gene's germline CDR1 is LGHDT and CDR2 YNNKEL (reference sequence). This CDR3 contains 15 residues. After removal of 5 bases from V and 0 bases from J, the junction contained 4 bases not matched to a gene. The CDR3 protein is CASSYRGGSGNTIYF. The CDR3 DNA is TGTGCCAGCAGCTACAGGGGAGGCTCTGGAAACACCATATATTTT.

The rearrangement links TRBV28 to TRBJ1-2, with TRBD1 identical over 9 bases. V lost 4 bases and J lost 4; bases outside the gene matches: 4. CDR1 MDHEN and CDR2 SYDVKM come from the germline V gene. The CDR3 runs to 14 residues. The CDR3 here is CASSWTGVIYGYTF. In DNA, the CDR3 is TGTGCCAGCAGTTGGACAGGGGTTATCTATGGCTACACCTTC.

The chain links TRBV11-3 to TRBJ2-2; D is uncertain. This CDR3 is built from 12 residues. In germline, CDR1 is SGHNT, CDR2 YENEEA. The V and J ends lost 5 bases and 7 bases respectively, with 8 bases between them. The chain's CDR3 is CASSPDGGELFF. The CDR3 DNA is TGTGCCAGCAGCCCGGACGGCGGGGAGCTGTTTTTT.